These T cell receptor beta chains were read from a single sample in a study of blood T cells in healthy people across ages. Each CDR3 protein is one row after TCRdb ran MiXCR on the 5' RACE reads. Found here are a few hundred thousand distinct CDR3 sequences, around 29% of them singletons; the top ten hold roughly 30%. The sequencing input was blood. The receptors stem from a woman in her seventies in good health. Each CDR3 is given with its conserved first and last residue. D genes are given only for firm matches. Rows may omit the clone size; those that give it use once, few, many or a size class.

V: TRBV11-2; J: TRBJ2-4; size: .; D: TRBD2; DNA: TGTGCCAGCAGCTTAGTGACTAGCGGCGCCAAAAACATTCAGTACTTC; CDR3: CASSLVTSGAKNIQYF
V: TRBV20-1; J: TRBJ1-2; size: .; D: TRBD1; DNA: TGCAGTGCACCGGGACAGGGGGGAACTAACTATGGCTACACCTTC; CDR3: CSAPGQGGTNYGYTF
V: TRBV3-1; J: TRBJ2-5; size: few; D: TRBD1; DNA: TGTGCCAGCAGTTCCGGGACAGGGAGGGAGACCCAGTACTTC; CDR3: CASSSGTGRETQYF
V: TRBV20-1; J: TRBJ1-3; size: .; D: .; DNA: TGCAGTGCTGATTCGATAGGACATTCTGGAAACACCATATATTTT; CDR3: CSADSIGHSGNTIYF
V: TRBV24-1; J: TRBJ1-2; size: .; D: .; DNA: TGTGCCACCAGTGAGCAGGGCGGTGACTATGGCTACACCTTC; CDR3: CATSEQGGDYGYTF
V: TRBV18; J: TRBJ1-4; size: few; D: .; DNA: TGTGCCAGCTCACGTTCGACGCCAGGGGTAACAACTAATGAAAAACTGTTTTTT; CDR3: CASSRSTPGVTTNEKLFF
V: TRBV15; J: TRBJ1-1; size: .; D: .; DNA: TGTGCCACCAGCAGAGCCGTTAAACCAGGAGTTGGTGAAGCTTTCTTT; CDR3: CATSRAVKPGVGEAFF
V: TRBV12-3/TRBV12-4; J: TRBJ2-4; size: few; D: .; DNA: TGTGCCAGCAGTTTGGGGGTCGGCATTCAGTACTTC; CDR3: CASSLGVGIQYF
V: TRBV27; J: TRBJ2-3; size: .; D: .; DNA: TGTGCCAACCCGCTGGCGGATACTAGCACAGATACGCAGTATTTT; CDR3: CANPLADTSTDTQYF
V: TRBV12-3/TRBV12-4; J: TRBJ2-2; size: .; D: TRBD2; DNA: TGTGCCGGCAGTTGGACTAGCGGGAGAGTCGGGGAGCTGTTTTTT; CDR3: CAGSWTSGRVGELFF
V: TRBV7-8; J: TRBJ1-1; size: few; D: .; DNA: TGTGCCAGCAGCTCCCGGACAGTGAACACTGAAGCTTTCTTT; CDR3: CASSSRTVNTEAFF
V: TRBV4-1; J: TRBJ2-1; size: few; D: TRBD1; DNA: TGCGCCAGCAGTCACCCGGGACAGGGGGCATACAATGAGCAGTTCTTC; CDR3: CASSHPGQGAYNEQFF
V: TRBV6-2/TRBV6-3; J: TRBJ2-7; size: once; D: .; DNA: TGTGCCAGCAATCGGGGCGGGTCCACCTACGAGCAGTACTTC; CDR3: CASNRGGSTYEQYF
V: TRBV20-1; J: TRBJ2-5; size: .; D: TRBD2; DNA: TGCAGTGCTAGAGATCCTAGCGGGAGTGGTGAGACCCAGTACTTC; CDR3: CSARDPSGSGETQYF
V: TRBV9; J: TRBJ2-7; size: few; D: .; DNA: TGTGCCAGCAGCGCCGGAGGGGGGCTGAATTACGAGCAGTACTTC; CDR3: CASSAGGGLNYEQYF
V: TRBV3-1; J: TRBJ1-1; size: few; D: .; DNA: TGTGCCAGCAGCCAGGCCCATGAAGCTTTCTTT; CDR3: CASSQAHEAFF
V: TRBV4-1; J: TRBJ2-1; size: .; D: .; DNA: TGCGCCAGCAGTCATCCCTTAAGGGGTTACAATGAGCAGTTCTTC; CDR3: CASSHPLRGYNEQFF
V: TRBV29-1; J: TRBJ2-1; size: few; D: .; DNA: TGCAGCGTAACAGCCTTGTACTCCTACAATGAGCAGTTCTTC; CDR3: CSVTALYSYNEQFF
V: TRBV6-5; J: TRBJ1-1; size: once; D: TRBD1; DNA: TGTGCCAGCAGTTATTTTAGAGGGACAGGATTGGGCACTGAAGCTTTCTTT; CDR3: CASSYFRGTGLGTEAFF
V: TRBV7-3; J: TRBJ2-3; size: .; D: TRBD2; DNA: TGTGCCAGCAGCTTAGCGGGAGTGGAAGATACGCAGTATTTT; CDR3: CASSLAGVEDTQYF
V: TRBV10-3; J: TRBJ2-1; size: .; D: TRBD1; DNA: TGTGCCATCAGTGAGGGGACAGCTCACACATCCTACAATGAGCAGTTCTTC; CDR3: CAISEGTAHTSYNEQFF
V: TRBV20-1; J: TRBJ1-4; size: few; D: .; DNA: TGCAGTGCTAGAGAAGGGCGAGGGGGTCAGGAAAAACTGTTTTTT; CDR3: CSAREGRGGQEKLFF
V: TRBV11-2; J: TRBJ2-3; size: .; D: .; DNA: TGTGCCAGCAGCTCGCCTCCCCTAGGCCGTACGCAGTATTTT; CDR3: CASSSPPLGRTQYF
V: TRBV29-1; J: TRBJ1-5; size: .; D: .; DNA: TGCAGCGCCGGGGGAAAAAATCAGCCCCAGCATTTT; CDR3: CSAGGKNQPQHF
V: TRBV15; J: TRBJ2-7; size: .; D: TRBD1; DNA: TGTGCCACCAGCAGAGTGAGGACAGGGGAGGAGCAGTACTTC; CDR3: CATSRVRTGEEQYF
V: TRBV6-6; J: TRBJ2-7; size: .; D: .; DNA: TGTGCCAGGAGGGGTCGGAAGTACTTC; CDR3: CARRGRKYF
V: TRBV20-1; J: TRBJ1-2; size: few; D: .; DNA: TGCTCCGTCCCGGCGGGTAGAGGCTACACCTTC; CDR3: CSVPAGRGYTF
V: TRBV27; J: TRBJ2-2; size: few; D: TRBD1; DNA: TGTGCCAGCAGTCCAGATCCAGGGGGCAGGACCGGGGAGCTGTTTTTT; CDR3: CASSPDPGGRTGELFF
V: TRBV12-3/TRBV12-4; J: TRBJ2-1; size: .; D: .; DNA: TGTGCCAGCAGAGATAGAGGGGATGAGCAGTTCTTC; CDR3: CASRDRGDEQFF
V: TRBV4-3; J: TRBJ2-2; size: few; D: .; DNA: TGCGCCAGCAGCCAAGATGTCAGGGATGGGGAGCTGTTTTTT; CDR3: CASSQDVRDGELFF
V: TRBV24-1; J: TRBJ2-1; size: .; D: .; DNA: TGTGCCACCAGTGATTTGGCTAGCTCCTACAATGAGCAGTTCTTC; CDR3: CATSDLASSYNEQFF
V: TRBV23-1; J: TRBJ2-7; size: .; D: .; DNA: TGCGCCAGCAGTCATCCTAAATACGAGCAGTACTTC; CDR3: CASSHPKYEQYF
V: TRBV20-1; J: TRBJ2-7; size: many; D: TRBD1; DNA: TGCAGTGCTGGGACAGGGAAAGGCGAGCAGTACTTC; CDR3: CSAGTGKGEQYF
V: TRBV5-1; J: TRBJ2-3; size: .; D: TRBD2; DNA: TGCGCCAGCAGTCGACTAGCGGGAGTAGGGGATACGCAGTATTTT; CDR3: CASSRLAGVGDTQYF
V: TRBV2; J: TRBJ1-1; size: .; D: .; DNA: TGTGCCAGCACCGGTCTAGCTGAAGCTTTCTTT; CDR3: CASTGLAEAFF
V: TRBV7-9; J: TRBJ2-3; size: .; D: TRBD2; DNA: TGTGCCAGCAGCTTAGGGCTGGGGGGGTCCATGGCAGATACGCAGTATTTT; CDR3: CASSLGLGGSMADTQYF
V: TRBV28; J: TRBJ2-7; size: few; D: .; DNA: TGTGCCAGCAAGGAAGAGTCGGGGGCTTGGGACGAGCAGTACTTC; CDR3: CASKEESGAWDEQYF
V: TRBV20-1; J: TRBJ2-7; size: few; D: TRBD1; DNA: TGCAGTGCTAGATGGGACAGGGCCTACGAGCAGTACTTC; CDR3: CSARWDRAYEQYF
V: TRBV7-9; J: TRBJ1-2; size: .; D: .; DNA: TGTGCCAGCAGTCAGGCACAGAACCTTAACTATGGCTACACCTTC; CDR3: CASSQAQNLNYGYTF
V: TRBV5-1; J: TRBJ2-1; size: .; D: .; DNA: TGCGCCAGCAGCATAACCCAGAGCTCCTACAATGAGCAGTTCTTC; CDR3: CASSITQSSYNEQFF
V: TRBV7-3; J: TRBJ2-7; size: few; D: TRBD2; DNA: TGTGCCAGCAGCTTTGCTCCTAGCGGGGGCGAGCAGTACTTC; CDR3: CASSFAPSGGEQYF
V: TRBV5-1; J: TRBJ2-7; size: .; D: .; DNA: TGCGCCAGCAAGTGGGGGCCAGGGGACTCCTACGAGCAGTACTTC; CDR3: CASKWGPGDSYEQYF
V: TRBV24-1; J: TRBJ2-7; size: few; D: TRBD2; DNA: TGTGCCACCAGCACTAGCGGGAGACAGCAGTACTTC; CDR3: CATSTSGRQQYF
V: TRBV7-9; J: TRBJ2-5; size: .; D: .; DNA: TGTGCCAGCAGCTTGAGGCAGCCAGAGACCCAGTACTTC; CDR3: CASSLRQPETQYF
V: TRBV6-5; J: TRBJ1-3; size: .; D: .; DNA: TGTGCCAGCGGCCAAGAGGGGTCTGGAAACACCATATATTTT; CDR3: CASGQEGSGNTIYF
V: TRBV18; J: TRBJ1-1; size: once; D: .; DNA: TGTGCCAGCTCACCGTTAGGGGGCACTGAAGCTTTCTTT; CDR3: CASSPLGGTEAFF
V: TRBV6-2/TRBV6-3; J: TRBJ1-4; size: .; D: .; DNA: TGTGCCAGCAGAACGAGACACTTACCAACTAATGAAAAACTGTTTTTT; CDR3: CASRTRHLPTNEKLFF
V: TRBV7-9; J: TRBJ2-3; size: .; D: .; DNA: TGTGCCAGCAGCTTAGCGACAGCATCTAGCACAGATACGCAGTATTTT; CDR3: CASSLATASSTDTQYF
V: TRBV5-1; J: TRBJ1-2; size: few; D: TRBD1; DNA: TGCGCCAGCAGAAATCCAGGGGGTACTAACTATGGCTACACCTTC; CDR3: CASRNPGGTNYGYTF
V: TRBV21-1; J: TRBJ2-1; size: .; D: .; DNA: TGTGCCAGCAGCAAAAGACTAGCGGGAGTTGGTAGTGAGCAGTTCTTC; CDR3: CASSKRLAGVGSEQFF
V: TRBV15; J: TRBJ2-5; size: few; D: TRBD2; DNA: TGTGCCACCAGCAGAGATTTGGTACTAGCGAAGACCCAGTACTTC; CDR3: CATSRDLVLAKTQYF